This is a list of T cell receptor beta chains from one sample in a study of blood T cell repertoires in COVID-19. Repertoires were generated with immunoSEQ multiplex PCR, while TCRdb's copy carries only in-frame clones and drops some. The profile shows under 170,000 clones, around 85% of them singletons. Sequenced: peripheral blood. These receptors came from a man in his 70s with acute or convalescent COVID-19. The CDR3 runs from the conserved cysteine through the conserved F or W. The D gene is left open where the match is weak. Where a row states a size, it is once, few, many or the class of an expanded clone; other rows omit it.

TRBD1	TRBV29-1	TRBJ2-7	-	13	TGCAGCGTTGTGCAGGGGGCTACCTACGAGCAGTACTTC	CSVVQGATYEQYF
-	TRBV4-2	TRBJ1-1	-	13	TGTGCCAGCAGCCAAGGTATCAGTACTGAAGCTTTCTTT	CASSQGISTEAFF
TRBD1	TRBV19	TRBJ2-3	-	14	TGTGCCACTACATACAGGGGAGAAGGAGATACGCAGTATTTT	CATTYRGEGDTQYF
-	TRBV5-1	TRBJ2-3	-	13	TGCGCCAGCAGCTCCCGGGTTGGGGATACGCAGTATTTT	CASSSRVGDTQYF
TRBD1	TRBV10-1	TRBJ1-4	-	14	TGCGCCAGCAGGGGGGACAGGGCTGATGAAAAACTGTTTTTT	CASRGDRADEKLFF
-	TRBV28	TRBJ1-3	-	18	TGTGCCAGCAGTTTAGGGTGGGGACAACCGAGCTCTGGAAACACCATATATTTT	CASSLGWGQPSSGNTIYF
TRBD1	TRBV6-2/TRBV6-3	TRBJ1-1	-	14	TGTGCCAGCAGTTTCCAGGGGGAAGGAACTGAAGCTTTCTTT	CASSFQGEGTEAFF
TRBD2	TRBV10-3	TRBJ2-3	-	16	TGTGCCATCAGTGAGGCCCGGACTAGCGCTCCAGATACGCAGTATTTT	CAISEARTSAPDTQYF
-	TRBV2	TRBJ1-5	-	14	TGTGCCAGCAGGCCCTTTGAGAGCAATCAGCCCCAGCATTTT	CASRPFESNQPQHF
-	TRBV3-1/TRBV3-2	TRBJ2-1	once	17	TGTGCCAGCAGCCAAGATATGAGGGGGAGCTCCTACAATGAGCAGTTCTTC	CASSQDMRGSSYNEQFF
-	TRBV30	TRBJ2-5	-	13	TGTGCCTGGAGTGTACAGGGATGGGAGACCCAGTACTTC	CAWSVQGWETQYF
-	TRBV12-1	TRBJ1-2	-	12	TGTGCCAGGGGACAGGGGGCGATTGGCTACACCTTC	CARGQGAIGYTF
TRBD2	TRBV29-1	TRBJ2-2	-	13	TGCAGCGTTGGGGTTAGCGGGAACGGGGAGCTGTTTTTT	CSVGVSGNGELFF
TRBD2	TRBV18	TRBJ2-1	-	15	TGTGCCAGCTCCGGATCGGGACTAGCGATCAATGAGCAGTTCTTC	CASSGSGLAINEQFF
-	TRBV24-1	TRBJ2-3	-	15	TGTGCCACCAGTGATTCGTCACTTAGCACAGATACGCAGTATTTT	CATSDSSLSTDTQYF
TRBD2	TRBV19	TRBJ2-1	few	13	TGTGCCAGTAGGGGACTAGCGGACAATGAGCAGTTCTTC	CASRGLADNEQFF
TRBD2	TRBV7-3	TRBJ2-1	-	15	TGTGCCAGCAGCTTAACGCTAGCGGGCCTCAATGAGCAGTTCTTC	CASSLTLAGLNEQFF
TRBD1	TRBV5-6	TRBJ2-7	-	15	TGTGCCAGCAGCTTGCCTTGGCAGGGGGCCTACGAGCAGTACTTC	CASSLPWQGAYEQYF
TRBD2	TRBV5-6	TRBJ2-5	few	15	TGTGCCAGCAGCTTGGGGAGCGGGAGAGGAGAGACCCAGTACTTC	CASSLGSGRGETQYF
-	TRBV9	TRBJ2-2	-	16	TGTGCCAGCAGCGTAGCGGGAAGCGGGTACACCGGGGAGCTGTTTTTT	CASSVAGSGYTGELFF
TRBD2	TRBV5-6	TRBJ2-1	-	19	TGTGCCAGCAGAGGGGGGTGGGGACTAGCGGCCAGCTCCTACAATGAGCAGTTCTTC	CASRGGWGLAASSYNEQFF
TRBD1	TRBV6-6	TRBJ2-6	-	17	TGTGCCAGCAGTCCAGACAGGGGGGGAAATGGGGCCAACGTCCTGACTTTC	CASSPDRGGNGANVLTF
-	TRBV19	TRBJ2-1	-	13	TGTGCCAGTAGGGGGGAGGACCACAATGAGCAGTTCTTC	CASRGEDHNEQFF
TRBD2	TRBV3-1/TRBV3-2	TRBJ2-1	-	14	TGTGCCAGCAGCGTAACCGGGACTAGCGACGAGCAGTTCTTC	CASSVTGTSDEQFF
-	TRBV5-8	TRBJ2-1	-	15	TGTGCCAGCAGCTTGGGTGGGAGGTCCTACAATGAGCAGTTCTTC	CASSLGGRSYNEQFF
TRBD1	TRBV3-1/TRBV3-2	TRBJ1-2	once	19	TGTGCCAGCAGCCAAGATCCCCGTAGCCCCCTCGGACAGGTGGGCGGCTACACCTTC	CASSQDPRSPLGQVGGYTF
TRBD1	TRBV6-5	TRBJ2-2	few	14	TGTGCCAGCAGGGCAACGGACAGGTCCGGGGAGCTGTTTTTT	CASRATDRSGELFF
TRBD1	TRBV27	TRBJ1-4	-	15	TGTGCCAGCAGTTCGCAGACAGGGGAGGGAGGAAAACTGTTTTTT	CASSSQTGEGGKLFF
TRBD1	TRBV7-6	TRBJ2-7	-	14	TGTGCCAGCAGTCCACCGGGACAGGGGTACGAGCAGTACTTC	CASSPPGQGYEQYF
-	TRBV7-2	TRBJ2-1	-	15	TGTGCCAGCAGCTTAAACTCGGGAGCGCGCAATGAGCAGTTCTTC	CASSLNSGARNEQFF
TRBD1	TRBV4-2	TRBJ1-2	-	15	TGTGCCAGCAGACAAGGAGGGACAGGGGGCTATGGCTACACCTTC	CASRQGGTGGYGYTF
TRBD2	TRBV7-8	TRBJ2-1	-	15	TGTGCCAGCAGCTTAGTAGCGGGAACAAGGAATGAGCAGTTCTTC	CASSLVAGTRNEQFF
TRBD2	TRBV6-4	TRBJ2-1	-	14	TGTGCCAGCAGTACCGGACTAGTAGGCAATGAGCAGTTCTTC	CASSTGLVGNEQFF
-	TRBV19	TRBJ2-7	-	14	TGTGCCAGTAGTATGTTTCGTCTCCCCTACGAGCAGTACTTC	CASSMFRLPYEQYF
-	TRBV5-1	TRBJ2-2	-	18	TGCGCCAGCAGCTCGGGACTTTCTGAGTCTGTGAGCACCGGGGAGCTGTTTTTT	CASSSGLSESVSTGELFF
TRBD1	TRBV28	TRBJ2-7	-	13	TGTGCCAGCGAAGGGACAGCCTCCTACGAGCAGTACTTC	CASEGTASYEQYF
TRBD2	TRBV10-2	TRBJ2-1	-	15	TGCGCCAGCAGGGTGACTAGCGGGAGGATGGATGAGCAGTTCTTC	CASRVTSGRMDEQFF